This T cell receptor (beta chain) was documented in a study of molecular identifiers for immune sequencing clone quantification. General observations from the study: Naive cells had under 1% of molecules in clones above 20 RNA copies, effectors over 98%. Identical TCR molecules sharing a barcode could underestimate highly expanded clone sizes.

TCRdb called the PCR reads again in MiXCR, with one record for every CDR3 protein. The sample has 55,000 to 75,000 distinct CDR3 sequences; approximately 17% are singletons. The CDR3 consists of 20 residues. V lost 5 bases, J lost 0 bases, and 14 bases stayed unmatched. From germline, CDR1 is LGHNT and CDR2 FRNRAP. Naive CD8 libraries were made from about 20,000 to 1,000,000 sorted cells, and they used 10%, 30% or 50% RNA. Sorting isolated naive CD8 T cells as CD8+CD4-CCR7+CD45RA+ events. A remark on this clonotype: Antigen unknown.

The specimen was naive CD8+ T cells from blood, with Jurkat cell RNA spiked in. Subset noted: FACS-sorted CD8+CD4-CCR7+CD45RA+ naive T cells. The receptor comes from a human donor in good health. Some libraries in this study had Jurkat cell RNA spiked in. The rearrangement joins TRBV12-5 to TRBJ2-1; 12 bases line up with TRBD2. CDR3 residues: CASGLPLGLAGGGSYNEQFF. The CDR3 DNA reads TGTGCTAGTGGTCTCCCCCTGGGTCTAGCGGGAGGGGGCTCCTACAATGAGCAGTTCTTC.